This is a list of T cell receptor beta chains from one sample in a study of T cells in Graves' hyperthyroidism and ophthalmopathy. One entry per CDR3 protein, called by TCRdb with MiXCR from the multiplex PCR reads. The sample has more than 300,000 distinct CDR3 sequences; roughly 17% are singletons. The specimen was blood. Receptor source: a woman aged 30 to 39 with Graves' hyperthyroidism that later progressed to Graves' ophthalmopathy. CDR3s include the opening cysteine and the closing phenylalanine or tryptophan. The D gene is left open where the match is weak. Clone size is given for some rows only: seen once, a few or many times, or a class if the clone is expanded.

CDR3aa: CASGFGPTEAFF
CDR3nt: TGTGCTAGTGGTTTCGGGCCCACTGAAGCTTTCTTT
d_gene: -
j_gene: TRBJ1-1
v_gene: TRBV12-5
abundance: -

CDR3aa: CASGTSRGPFYGYTF
CDR3nt: TGTGCCAGCGGTACAAGCCGGGGCCCTTTCTATGGCTACACCTTC
d_gene: -
j_gene: TRBJ1-2
v_gene: TRBV11-2
abundance: few

CDR3aa: CASKPGQGLSGANVLTF
CDR3nt: TGTGCCAGCAAACCGGGACAGGGACTCTCTGGGGCCAACGTCCTGACTTTC
d_gene: TRBD1
j_gene: TRBJ2-6
v_gene: TRBV11-2
abundance: many

CDR3aa: CASGGYEQYF
CDR3nt: TGTGCCAGCGGGGGTTACGAGCAGTACTTC
d_gene: -
j_gene: TRBJ2-7
v_gene: TRBV27
abundance: many

CDR3aa: CASSQVSGGSSGANVLTF
CDR3nt: TGTGCCAGCAGCCAAGTTTCCGGCGGGAGCTCTGGGGCCAACGTCCTGACTTTC
d_gene: TRBD2
j_gene: TRBJ2-6
v_gene: TRBV14
abundance: -

CDR3aa: CASSFRGLGLAGGYEQYF
CDR3nt: TGTGCCAGCAGTTTCCGGGGATTGGGACTAGCGGGGGGTTACGAGCAGTACTTC
d_gene: TRBD2
j_gene: TRBJ2-7
v_gene: TRBV28
abundance: many

CDR3aa: CASSLGTSGGKWYYNEQFF
CDR3nt: TGCGCCAGCAGCTTGGGGACTAGCGGGGGGAAATGGTACTACAATGAGCAGTTCTTC
d_gene: TRBD2
j_gene: TRBJ2-1
v_gene: TRBV5-1
abundance: many

CDR3aa: CASSYVSTNNEQFF
CDR3nt: TGTGCCAGCAGTTACGTTTCTACTAACAATGAGCAGTTCTTC
d_gene: -
j_gene: TRBJ2-1
v_gene: TRBV6-9
abundance: -

CDR3aa: CASSLRLGTGSVNTEAFF
CDR3nt: TGTGCCAGCAGTTTAAGGTTAGGGACAGGGTCCGTGAACACTGAAGCTTTCTTT
d_gene: TRBD1
j_gene: TRBJ1-1
v_gene: TRBV28
abundance: many

CDR3aa: CASTASGAETQYF
CDR3nt: TGTGCCAGCACTGCTTCAGGGGCTGAGACCCAGTACTTC
d_gene: -
j_gene: TRBJ2-5
v_gene: TRBV11-1
abundance: many

CDR3aa: CASSPGDSTPYNEQFF
CDR3nt: TGTGCCAGCAGTCCCGGGGACTCCACCCCTTACAATGAGCAGTTCTTC
d_gene: -
j_gene: TRBJ2-1
v_gene: TRBV6-2/TRBV6-3
abundance: -

CDR3aa: CASSPLAGGTYEQYF
CDR3nt: TGTGCCAGCAGTCCTTTAGCGGGAGGGACCTACGAGCAGTACTTC
d_gene: TRBD2
j_gene: TRBJ2-7
v_gene: TRBV27
abundance: many

CDR3aa: CSAAPLTGRASYNEQFF
CDR3nt: TGCAGTGCCGCACCTCTCACCGGGAGGGCGTCCTACAATGAGCAGTTCTTC
d_gene: TRBD2
j_gene: TRBJ2-1
v_gene: TRBV20-1
abundance: many

CDR3aa: CATSRDGQTNEKLFF
CDR3nt: TGTGCCACCAGCAGAGACGGACAGACTAATGAAAAACTGTTTTTT
d_gene: -
j_gene: TRBJ1-4
v_gene: TRBV15
abundance: -

CDR3aa: CASSLPDRAAISRNTIYF
CDR3nt: TGTGCCAGCAGCTTGCCCGACAGGGCGGCGATATCCAGGAACACCATATATTTT
d_gene: TRBD1
j_gene: TRBJ1-3
v_gene: TRBV7-9
abundance: -

CDR3aa: CASRAGVGDYEQYF
CDR3nt: TGTGCCAGCAGGGCAGGGGTTGGGGACTACGAGCAGTACTTC
d_gene: -
j_gene: TRBJ2-7
v_gene: TRBV3-1
abundance: many

CDR3aa: CASSLSYSGYDEQFF
CDR3nt: TGTGCCAGCAGCCTTTCGTACTCAGGGTATGATGAGCAGTTCTTC
d_gene: -
j_gene: TRBJ2-1
v_gene: TRBV5-5
abundance: -

CDR3aa: CASSPPGLISYNEQFF
CDR3nt: TGTGCCAGCAGCCCACCGGGACTCATCTCCTACAATGAGCAGTTCTTC
d_gene: -
j_gene: TRBJ2-1
v_gene: TRBV7-2
abundance: few

CDR3aa: CASSQQGTGANVLTF
CDR3nt: TGTGCCAGCTCACAACAGGGTACTGGGGCCAACGTCCTGACTTTC
d_gene: -
j_gene: TRBJ2-6
v_gene: TRBV18
abundance: many

CDR3aa: CASSQGTKATNEKLFF
CDR3nt: TGTGCCAGCAGCCAAGGGACAAAGGCAACTAATGAAAAACTGTTTTTT
d_gene: -
j_gene: TRBJ1-4
v_gene: TRBV3-1
abundance: many

CDR3aa: CASSPPIRSPTGPYSNQPQHF
CDR3nt: TGTGCCAGCAGTCCACCCATACGCAGCCCCACGGGCCCATATAGCAATCAGCCCCAGCATTTT
d_gene: -
j_gene: TRBJ1-5
v_gene: TRBV12-3/TRBV12-4
abundance: -

CDR3aa: CAISGLAGISTDTQYF
CDR3nt: TGTGCCATCAGTGGACTAGCGGGAATAAGCACAGATACGCAGTATTTT
d_gene: TRBD2
j_gene: TRBJ2-3
v_gene: TRBV10-3
abundance: -

CDR3aa: CASSQETRGHQLGETQYF
CDR3nt: TGTGCCAGCAGCCAAGAAACACGGGGCCATCAACTCGGGGAGACCCAGTACTTC
d_gene: -
j_gene: TRBJ2-5
v_gene: TRBV3-1
abundance: many

CDR3aa: CASSFGQGTQYF
CDR3nt: TGCGCCAGCAGCTTCGGACAGGGCACGCAGTACTTC
d_gene: TRBD1
j_gene: TRBJ2-7
v_gene: TRBV5-1
abundance: -

CDR3aa: CASTIKVGTGTSGELFF
CDR3nt: TGTGCCAGCACCATAAAGGTTGGGACAGGGACGTCCGGGGAGCTGTTTTTT
d_gene: TRBD1
j_gene: TRBJ2-2
v_gene: TRBV27
abundance: many

CDR3aa: CASRTRISSIDTQYF
CDR3nt: TGTGCCAGCAGAACAAGGATATCAAGCATAGATACGCAGTATTTT
d_gene: -
j_gene: TRBJ2-3
v_gene: TRBV6-1
abundance: -

CDR3aa: CASSSGTSGSVGEQFF
CDR3nt: TGTGCCAGCAGTTCTGGGACTAGCGGGAGTGTGGGTGAGCAGTTCTTC
d_gene: TRBD2
j_gene: TRBJ2-1
v_gene: TRBV27
abundance: few

CDR3aa: CSVEMSKWSTDTQYF
CDR3nt: TGCAGCGTTGAAATGTCTAAGTGGAGCACAGATACGCAGTATTTT
d_gene: -
j_gene: TRBJ2-3
v_gene: TRBV29-1
abundance: -

CDR3aa: CASSSVGPGWTHEQYF
CDR3nt: TGCGCCAGCAGCTCGGTAGGTCCGGGGTGGACCCACGAGCAGTACTTC
d_gene: -
j_gene: TRBJ2-7
v_gene: TRBV5-1
abundance: -

CDR3aa: CASQVQDEQFF
CDR3nt: TGTGCCAGTCAAGTCCAAGATGAGCAGTTCTTC
d_gene: -
j_gene: TRBJ2-1
v_gene: TRBV7-9
abundance: many

CDR3aa: CASSLVAGVADTQYF
CDR3nt: TGTGCCAGCAGCTTAGTAGCGGGAGTTGCCGATACGCAGTATTTT
d_gene: TRBD2
j_gene: TRBJ2-3
v_gene: TRBV7-2
abundance: many

CDR3aa: CASSLRAPYLSGNTIYF
CDR3nt: TGTGCCAGCAGTTTGAGGGCACCATATCTCTCTGGAAACACCATATATTTT
d_gene: -
j_gene: TRBJ1-3
v_gene: TRBV28
abundance: -

CDR3aa: CASSEDEGMFF
CDR3nt: TGCGCCAGCAGTGAGGACGAAGGGATGTTCTTC
d_gene: -
j_gene: TRBJ2-1
v_gene: TRBV10-2
abundance: -

CDR3aa: CASSSGFSSYEQYF
CDR3nt: TGTGCCAGCAGCTCCGGCTTTAGCTCCTACGAGCAGTACTTC
d_gene: -
j_gene: TRBJ2-7
v_gene: TRBV7-9
abundance: many

CDR3aa: CSVDGAGGDYEQYF
CDR3nt: TGCAGCGTTGACGGAGCGGGGGGGGACTACGAGCAGTACTTC
d_gene: TRBD2
j_gene: TRBJ2-7
v_gene: TRBV29-1
abundance: few

CDR3aa: CASSTLDYPEQFF
CDR3nt: TGTGCCAGCAGTACCCTCGACTATCCGGAGCAGTTCTTC
d_gene: -
j_gene: TRBJ2-1
v_gene: TRBV27
abundance: many

CDR3aa: CSVRGPQETQYF
CDR3nt: TGCAGCGTTAGGGGGCCTCAAGAGACCCAGTACTTC
d_gene: TRBD1
j_gene: TRBJ2-5
v_gene: TRBV29-1
abundance: -

CDR3aa: CASSSLHREPSTDTQYF
CDR3nt: TGTGCCAGCAGTTCCCTCCATCGCGAGCCTAGCACAGATACGCAGTATTTT
d_gene: -
j_gene: TRBJ2-3
v_gene: TRBV27
abundance: few

CDR3aa: CASSPEGPTDTQYF
CDR3nt: TGTGCCAGCTCACCTGAGGGCCCGACAGATACGCAGTATTTT
d_gene: -
j_gene: TRBJ2-3
v_gene: TRBV18
abundance: many

CDR3aa: CSARVRTQNTEAFF
CDR3nt: TGCAGTGCTAGAGTCCGGACACAGAACACTGAAGCTTTCTTT
d_gene: -
j_gene: TRBJ1-1
v_gene: TRBV20-1
abundance: many

CDR3aa: CASRQGNEQFF
CDR3nt: TGTGCCAGCCGACAGGGTAATGAGCAGTTCTTC
d_gene: TRBD1
j_gene: TRBJ2-1
v_gene: TRBV12-3/TRBV12-4
abundance: -